Presented here are 4 T cell receptor beta chains from one specimen sequenced in a study of T cell changes during pregnancy in multiple sclerosis. The repertoire was sequenced with immunoSEQ multiplex PCR; TCRdb's copy has only in-frame clones and lacks some. The table has some 64,000 clones, 80% to 90% seen once. The specimen comprised peripheral blood, sampled in the first trimester of pregnancy. The receptors originated from a female donor in good health, enrolled as a control in a pregnancy study.

The rearrangement uses TRBV4-1 and TRBJ2-7; 7 nucleotides match TRBD1. This CDR3 is built from 13 residues. Germline CDR1 reads MGHRA; CDR2 reads YSYEKL. V was clipped by 3 bases and J by 5 bases; unmatched bases: 4. The CDR3 reads CASSQTGLNEQYF. The CDR3, as DNA: TGCGCCAGCAGCCAGACAGGGTTGAACGAGCAGTACTTC.

The J gene is TRBJ1-1, the V gene TRBV19; 7 bases are a match to TRBD1. CDR3 length: 15 residues. Germline CDR1 and CDR2: LNHDA and SQIVND (reference sequence). V was pared by 5 bases and J by 5 bases, with 11 bases of the junction left unmatched. CDR3 sequence reads: CASSFRQGRGTEAFF. The CDR3 DNA is TGTGCCAGTAGTTTCCGACAGGGTAGGGGTACTGAAGCTTTCTTT.

V gene TRBV14 combines with J gene TRBJ2-6; D gene unclear. Trimming shortened V by 2 bases and J by 6 bases, and 5 bases separated the two germline ends. The CDR3 totals 13 residues. Germline CDR1 SGHDN, CDR2 FVKESK. The CDR3 spells CASSQSTANVLTF. CDR3 DNA: TGTGCCAGCAGCCAAAGCACGGCCAACGTCCTGACTTTC.

The genes are TRBV14 and TRBJ2-1; perhaps TRBD1 as D (5 bases). CDR3 length: 12 amino acids. Germline CDR1 reads SGHDN; CDR2 reads FVKESK. Trimming removed 4 bases at V and 16 bases at J, with 17 bases between. CDR3: CASSRQGMVFFF. The DNA of the CDR3 is TGTGCCAGCAGCCGGCAGGGAATGGTCTTTTTCTTC.